This T cell receptor (beta chain) originates from a study of Graves' ophthalmopathy and Graves' hyperthyroidism. It was on clinical symptoms, serum thyroxine, TRAb, thyroid ultrasound and orbital computed tomography that diagnosis relied. PBMCs were isolated by Ficoll-Paque density gradient centrifugation, using about 10 ml of fresh peripheral blood as the starting material. TCR beta CDR3 amplification used RNA transcripts. A first-round RT-PCR used HTBI primers, followed by a second-round multiplex PCR. TCRdb re-derived calls from the multiplex PCR reads in MiXCR, one entry per CDR3 protein. The repertoire holds roughly 51,000 distinct CDR3 sequences, with under 55% as singletons. This clonotype was counted a few times. The antigen is undetermined. Study-wide results and limits: At 70.59% sensitivity and about 72% specificity, the model predicted progression of the ophthalmopathy.

With V trimmed by 0 bases and J by 6 bases, 0 bases remained unmatched. This CDR3 spans 14 amino acids. In germline, CDR1 is MRHNA, CDR2 SNTAGT. The sequence derives from an adult man with Graves' ophthalmopathy. Specimen: peripheral blood. This chain links TRBV6-4 with TRBJ2-1; TRBD2 matches at 9 bases. The CDR3 reads CASSDSREGNEQFF. CDR3 nucleotides: TGTGCCAGCAGTGACTCGCGGGAGGGCAATGAGCAGTTCTTC.